This T cell receptor (beta chain) was identified during a study of tumor-infiltrating lymphocytes in primary liver carcinoma. Across the study: Stage T1-T3 N0M0 tumors measured 4.2 to 10 cm at most.

Reverse transcription of roughly 470 ng total RNA with a constant-region primer produced TCR beta cDNA. Investigators got TCR beta libraries out of three nested multiplex PCR rounds, done with slightly modified ARM-PCR. PCR rounds one and two used TRBV1-TRBV30 forward primers with a C-beta reverse primer for about 9 cycles each. TCRdb re-called the multiplex PCR reads with MiXCR, one entry per CDR3 protein. The sample lists 150,000 to 200,000 distinct CDR3 sequences; around four fifths were seen once. Unsorted bulk tissue (roughly 19-31 mg) underwent RNA and DNA co-extraction. The cohort consisted of patients whose primary liver carcinoma was surgically resected. As for this clonotype: A read error may produce the germline difference seen at one junction end.

This CDR3 contains 16 residues. Germline V gene lookup returns CDR1 LGHNA and CDR2 YSLEER. Material for sequencing was tumor tissue from primary liver carcinoma. The source of this sequence is a man between 35 and 55 years old with primary liver carcinoma and hepatitis B virus infection. V is TRBV4-3 and J is TRBJ2-3; 8 positions match TRBD1. CDR3: CASSQEERHRGDTLYF. CDR3 sequence (DNA): TGCGCCAGCAGCCAAGAAGAGCGGCACAGGGGGGATACGCTGTATTTT.